The clone carrying this T cell receptor beta chain was seen a few times. Antigen: not known. The germline CDR1 and CDR2 sequences are MNHEY and SMNVEV (reference sequence). The V end was cut by 4 bases, the J end by 1 base, with 4 bases between. CDR3 length equals 12 residues. Indicated time point: pre-sensitization, week 0. Treatment described: therapeutic diphenylcyclopropenone sensitization with weekly scalp DPC. These data originate in a study of human T cells and chemical hapten exposure. Study information: 2% DPC applied to a 2 cm by 2 cm arm area sensitized donors.

A single record per CDR3 protein comes from TCRdb applying MiXCR to the RACE reads. The sample has 35,000 to 45,000 distinct CDR3 sequences; roughly 12% are singletons. Study results and limitations: Patch test score rose with PT1 expanded TCRs, significant at 8, 16, 32, not 4.

The sequences come from whole blood, collected in connection with sensitization to the hapten diphenylcyclopropenone (DPC). The sequence was obtained from a woman in her 30s with alopecia areata. Some clones in this sample may be carry-over from other donors' samples. The chain has TRBV27 and TRBJ2-5; D unresolved. The CDR3 here is CASSSLQETQYF. CDR3 bases: TGTGCCAGCAGTTCTCTCCAAGAGACCCAGTACTTC.